Shown below are 28 T cell receptor beta chains from a single sample sequenced in a study of T cells in Graves' hyperthyroidism and ophthalmopathy. TCR beta CDR3 regions were amplified from RNA transcripts. First-round RT-PCR targeting the TCR CDR3 was performed with the HTBI primer set. TCRdb reanalysed the multiplex PCR reads using MiXCR and keeps one entry per CDR3 protein. The data show some 350,000 distinct CDR3 sequences, 15% to 20% seen once. The sample taken for sequencing was blood. The receptors were gathered from a woman between 18 and 29 years old with Graves' hyperthyroidism.

Comments on this clonotype: The junction departs from germline at one end; a sequencing error may be responsible. The chain joins TRBV19 to TRBJ1-5; D is unclear. The CDR3 totals 16 residues. CDR1 LNHDA and CDR2 SQIVND come from the germline V gene (reference sequence). CDR3 region: CASSIHRAKSSQPQHF. The CDR3 region has the DNA TGTGCCAGTAGTATTCATCGAGCCAAAAGCAGTCAGCCCCAGCATTTT.

This clonotype was seen many times. V gene TRBV12-3 or TRBV12-4 combines with J gene TRBJ2-5, with TRBD2 as a possible D gene (7 bases). The CDR3 runs 14 residues. The V gene lost 4 bases and the J gene lost 1 base, with 10 bases spanning the gap. The CDR3 loop reads CASSSGGLQETQYF. Here the CDR3 DNA reads TGTGCCAGCAGTTCGGGGGGCCTCCAAGAGACCCAGTACTTC.

This clonotype showed up just a few times. The chain uses TRBV12-3 or TRBV12-4 and TRBJ2-7; TRBD1 agrees at 9 bases. The CDR3 runs to 16 residues. With 5 bases clipped from V and 5 bases from J, the junction kept 13 bases outside the gene matches. CDR3 sequence reads: CASSATPGTGSHEQYF. CDR3 in DNA: TGTGCCAGCAGTGCAACTCCCGGGACAGGGTCCCACGAGCAGTACTTC.

CDR3 protein: CASSYGSDYSNQPQHF. CDR3 coding DNA: TGTGCCAGCAGCTATGGGTCGGATTATAGCAATCAGCCCCAGCATTTT. The V gene is TRBV9, the J gene TRBJ1-5; D is ambiguous. Trimming cost V 4 bases and J 0 bases, with 14 bases left between them. Germline CDR1 and CDR2: SGDLS and YYNGEE. CDR3 length: 16 amino acids.

The chain couples TRBV7-2 to TRBJ2-5; a weak D match, TRBD2 (5 bases). There are 14 residues in the CDR3. Germline V CDR1 and CDR2: SGHTA, FQGNSA. V gave up 1 base and J gave up 5 bases, with 11 bases separating them. DNA of the CDR3: TGTGCCAGCAGCTTAGGTCGGAGGAGGGAGACCCAGTACTTC. This gives the protein CASSLGRRRETQYF.

This clonotype showed up many times. The chain is built from TRBV29-1 and TRBJ1-1, with D tentatively TRBD1 (5 bases). The CDR3 has 13 amino acids. V lost 4 bases and J 0 bases, leaving 9 bases between the germline ends. The germline V gene has CDR1 SQVTM and CDR2 ANQGSEA. CDR3 sequence (DNA): TGCAGCGTTGGCGGGGGTGTGAACACTGAAGCTTTCTTT. Its translation: CSVGGGVNTEAFF.

The chain has TRBV6-2 or TRBV6-3 and TRBJ2-7, with 7 nucleotides matching TRBD1. Germline assignment: CDR1 MNHEY and CDR2 SVGEGT. Losses at the gene ends were 8 bases for V and 2 bases for J; bases not matched to a gene: 6. There are 13 residues in the CDR3. For the CDR3, the DNA is TGTGCCAGCGGCCGGGACAGTACCTACGAGCAGTACTTC. Translation: CASGRDSTYEQYF.

The sample holds many counts of this clonotype. The rearrangement joins TRBV11-1 to TRBJ2-5; D not certain. Germline-derived CDR1 and CDR2 are SGHAT and FQDESV (reference sequence). The CDR3 consists of 15 residues. V lost 0 bases to trimming and J lost 0 bases, with 8 bases between them. CDR3 bases: TGTGCCAGCAGCTTAGCCCGAAACTACCAAGAGACCCAGTACTTC. It codes for CASSLARNYQETQYF. Full variable domain (rest looked up from reference TRBV11-1 and TRBJ2-5): EAEVAQSPRYKITEKSQAVAFWCDPISGHATLYWYRQILGQGPELLVQFQDESVVDDSQLPKDRFSAERLKGVDSTLKIQPAELGDSAMYLCASSLARNYQETQYFGPGTRLLVL.

This clonotype was observed a few times. This chain uses TRBV12-3 or TRBV12-4 with TRBJ2-7; unclear D gene. This CDR3 comprises 13 residues. The V gene lost 1 base and the J gene lost 4 bases, with 8 bases spanning the gap. CDR3 nucleotides: TGTGCCAGCAGTTTAGTTTGGTTTTACGAGCAGTACTTC. Protein: CASSLVWFYEQYF.

V is TRBV20-1 and J is TRBJ2-7; 11 positions match TRBD2. Trimming took 5 bases from V and 6 from J; bases not matched to a gene: 9. Germline V gene data show CDR1 as DFQATT and CDR2 as SNEGSKA (reference sequence). The CDR3 covers 14 residues. The CDR3 spells CSAPTSGRGREQYF. The DNA for the CDR3 is TGCAGTGCTCCTACTAGCGGGAGAGGACGCGAGCAGTACTTC.

This clonotype was recorded many times. This chain joins TRBV6-2 or TRBV6-3 and TRBJ2-4; possibly TRBD2 for D (5 bases). V was shortened by 2 bases and J by 8 bases, with 13 bases between the two germline ends. The CDR3 has 14 residues. In germline, CDR1 is MNHEY, CDR2 SVGEGT. This chain's CDR3 is CASSYPRGSDIQYF. CDR3 nucleotide sequence: TGTGCCAGCAGTTACCCCCGGGGAAGTGACATTCAGTACTTC.

This clonotype was detected ten times or more. V gene TRBV20-1 combines with J gene TRBJ2-7; tentative D call: TRBD2 (7 bases). The CDR3 is 15 amino acids. CDR1 and CDR2 (germline): DFQATT, SNEGSKA (reference sequence). V was pared by 6 bases and J by 3 bases, with 21 bases between. CDR3 sequence reads: CSAPYPRGGHYEQYF. CDR3 DNA: TGCAGTGCCCCATACCCGAGGGGGGGCCACTACGAGCAGTACTTC.

This clonotype was observed at least ten times. CDR3 region: CASSYSWATYGYTF. The CDR3 DNA reads TGTGCCAGCAGTTACTCATGGGCTACTTATGGCTACACCTTC. This rearrangement joins TRBV6-5 to TRBJ1-2; D is ambiguous. Germline CDR1 MNHEY, CDR2 SVGAGI. The V and J ends lost 0 bases and 5 bases respectively, with 10 bases between them. This CDR3 has 14 amino acids.

Ten or more counts support this clonotype. V is TRBV6-1 and J is TRBJ2-2, with D perhaps being TRBD1 or TRBD2 (5 bases each). The CDR3 runs 13 residues. Trimming removed 5 bases at V and 15 bases at J, with 19 bases between. Germline loops: CDR1 MNHNS, CDR2 SASEGT. The chain's CDR3 is CASSPDTYGAVFF. The CDR3 bases are TGTGCCAGCAGTCCCGACACCTACGGGGCGGTGTTTTTT.

This clonotype came up many times. This rearrangement joins TRBV6-5 to TRBJ1-5; D gene uncertain. The ends were cut back, 3 bases at V and 9 bases at J, with 15 bases in the middle. Per the germline V gene, CDR1 is MNHEY and CDR2 is SVGAGI. The CDR3 is made up of 14 amino acids. The CDR3 is CASSYIVRDRPQHF. The CDR3 DNA sequence: TGTGCCAGCAGTTATATAGTACGGGATCGGCCCCAGCATTTT.

The sample holds a few counts of this clonotype. This may be a read error, as it is one base from a much larger clone. The chain uses TRBV6-2 or TRBV6-3 and TRBJ2-5; 12 positions agree with TRBD1. CDR1 and CDR2 (germline): MNHEY, SVGEGT. The CDR3 consists of 15 residues. Unmatched junction bases numbered 3, after V lost 2 bases and J lost 5 bases. The CDR3 loop is CASSYGTGGEETQYF. The DNA for the CDR3 is TGTGCCAGCAGTTACGGGACAGGGGGCGAGGAGACCCAGTACTTC.

As for this clonotype: A much larger clone lies a single base off, so this may be a read error. The chain carries TRBV7-9 and TRBJ2-5; 7 bases are a match to TRBD2. Per germline, CDR1 SEHNR and CDR2 FQNEAQ (reference sequence). The V gene end was trimmed by 3 bases and the J gene end by 2 bases; junction bases not matched to a gene: 6. The CDR3 contains 15 residues. CDR3 in amino acids: CASSFTIGGQETQYF. DNA of the CDR3: TGTGCCAGCAGCTTTACTATCGGGGGGCAAGAGACCCAGTACTTC. The variable domain in full, completed from reference TRBV7-9 and TRBJ2-5, reads DTGVSQNPRHKITKRGQNVTFRCDPISEHNRLYWYRQTLGQGPEFLTYFQNEAQLEKSRLLSDRFSAERPKGSFSTLEIQRTEQGDSAMYLCASSFTIGGQETQYFGPGTRLLVL.

The genes are TRBV24-1 and TRBJ1-2, with a possible D match to TRBD1 (5 bases). The CDR3 consists of 12 residues. In germline, CDR1 is KGHDR, CDR2 SFDVKD. V was shortened by 2 bases and J by 8 bases, with 8 bases between the two germline ends. CDR3 sequence (DNA): TGTGCCACCAGTGATTGGGACGGAGGCTACACCTTC. It specifies CATSDWDGGYTF.

The table lists this clonotype with a few counts. The chain links TRBV11-2 to TRBJ2-7; TRBD2 might be the D (6 bases). The CDR3 consists of 15 residues. The V end was cut by 6 bases, the J end by 3 bases, with 18 bases between. Germline V gene lookup returns CDR1 SGHAT and CDR2 FQNNGV. The CDR3 nucleotides read TGTGCCAGCAGTCCCGAGTGGCGGGGATTCTACGAGCAGTACTTC. Translation gives CASSPEWRGFYEQYF.

This clonotype appeared many times. The rearrangement joins TRBV20-1 to TRBJ2-7, with D perhaps assigned TRBD1 or TRBD2 (5 bases each). Germline V gives CDR1 DFQATT, CDR2 SNEGSKA (reference sequence). The CDR3 consists of 12 residues. The germline V and J ends were trimmed by 5 bases and 2 bases, with 10 bases remaining between them. The CDR3 spells CSAFRDPYEQYF. Written as DNA, the CDR3 is TGCAGTGCTTTCAGGGACCCCTACGAGCAGTACTTC.

This clonotype was seen many times. The CDR3, as DNA: TGTGCCAGCAGTTTAATGGCTTCGGGGGAGCAGTACTTC. It specifies CASSLMASGEQYF. The rearrangement links TRBV28 to TRBJ2-7; possible D gene TRBD2, 5 bases. V shed 2 bases and J shed 7 bases, with 12 bases lying between them. The CDR3 length is 13 residues. From germline, CDR1 is MDHEN and CDR2 SYDVKM. Supplemented by reference TRBV28 and TRBJ2-7, the full variable domain reads DVKVTQSSRYLVKRTGEKVFLECVQDMDHENMFWYRQDPGLGLRLIYFSYDVKMKEKGDIPEGYSVSREKKERFSLILESASTNQTSMYLCASSLMASGEQYFGPGTRLTVT.

This clonotype has a count of ten or more. The V gene is TRBV12-3 or TRBV12-4, the J gene TRBJ1-1; D is undetermined. This CDR3 spans 12 amino acids. V lost 5 bases and J lost 7, with 11 bases in between. CDR3 loop: CASSAISGEAFF. Here the CDR3 DNA reads TGTGCCAGCAGTGCAATAAGCGGTGAAGCTTTCTTT.

The V call is TRBV12-3 or TRBV12-4, the J call TRBJ1-2; no clear D. The CDR3 loop spans 14 amino acids. Trimming removed 2 bases from V and 5 bases from J, with 12 bases in between. Here the CDR3 reads CASSLSQTGYGYTF. The CDR3, as DNA: TGTGCCAGCAGTTTAAGCCAAACGGGGTATGGCTACACCTTC.

This clonotype was seen at least ten times. The chain is built from TRBV7-3 and TRBJ1-1, with a possible D match to TRBD1 (6 bases). Germline V CDR1 and CDR2: SGHTA, FQGTGA. CDR3 size: 16 residues. Deletions cut 4 bases from V and 0 bases from J, with 15 bases between. CDR3 bases: TGTGCCAGCAGCTCGGACGGGGGGCTAGTGAACACTGAAGCTTTCTTT. This codes for CASSSDGGLVNTEAFF.

The sample holds many counts of this clonotype. The V call is TRBV28, the J call TRBJ1-2, with D hard to call. The germline gives CDR1 MDHEN, CDR2 SYDVKM. Trimming took 8 bases from V and 8 from J, leaving 21 bases between them. The CDR3 spans 14 residues. CDR3: CASWPWEGPSGYTF. The CDR3, as DNA: TGTGCCAGCTGGCCCTGGGAGGGCCCCTCCGGCTACACCTTC.

This clonotype was seen repeatedly, ten times or more. This chain uses TRBV18 with TRBJ1-3; D is unresolved. In germline, CDR1 is KGHSH, CDR2 LQKENI. Trimming took off 4 bases at V and 0 bases at J, with 10 bases between the two ends. This CDR3 comprises 15 residues. As DNA, the CDR3 is TGTGCCAGCTCACGCGGCGAGGTCTCTGGAAACACCATATATTTT. This codes for CASSRGEVSGNTIYF.

This clonotype has at least ten counts. The rearrangement links TRBV29-1 to TRBJ1-2; unclear D gene. Between the trimmed V and J ends, which lost 4 bases and 5 bases, there was a span of 14 bases. Per germline, CDR1 SQVTM and CDR2 ANQGSEA. This CDR3 is built from 13 residues. The CDR3 sequence is CSVGETDGYGYTF. Here the CDR3 DNA reads TGCAGCGTTGGAGAGACCGACGGGTATGGCTACACCTTC.

This clonotype was recorded at least ten times. J is TRBJ1-1 and V is TRBV7-3, with D possibly being TRBD1 (6 bases). V lost 5 bases, J lost 9 bases, and 16 bases lay in between. Germline CDR1 reads SGHTA; CDR2 reads FQGTGA. This CDR3 contains 13 residues. The CDR3 DNA reads TGTGCCAGCAGCCCCCAGGGAGGGGGGAAAGCTTTCTTT. As protein: CASSPQGGGKAFF.